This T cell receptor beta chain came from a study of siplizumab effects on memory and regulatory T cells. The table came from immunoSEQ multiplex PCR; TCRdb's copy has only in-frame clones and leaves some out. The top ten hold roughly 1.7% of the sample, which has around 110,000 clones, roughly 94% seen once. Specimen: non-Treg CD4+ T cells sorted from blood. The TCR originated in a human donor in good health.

The CDR3 coding sequence is TGTGCCAGCAGCTTGGGGGGGAGAGGAACAGATACGCAGTATTTT. Amino acid sequence: CASSLGGRGTDTQYF. This chain links TRBV5-8 with TRBJ2-3, with D perhaps matching TRBD1 or TRBD2 (5 bases each). The CDR3 runs to 15 residues. In germline, CDR1 is SGHTS, CDR2 YDEGEE. With 0 bases removed from V and 3 bases from J, the gap between germline ends came to 11 bases.